This T cell receptor (beta chain) comes out of a study of T-cell reconstitution after alpha-beta-depleted transplantation in children. The V end lost 5 bases, the J end lost 3 bases, and 11 bases lay between the germline ends. Per the germline V gene, CDR1 is MNHEY and CDR2 is SMNVEV (reference sequence). This CDR3 is built from 13 residues. Study-wide results and caveats: By about two months after transplant, alpha-beta T cells reportedly arose from several hundred graft clones that had expanded. Diversity of TCRbeta at day 60 was high in some patients, arising from surviving recipient T cells and thymic progenitors.

Using unique molecular identifiers, the investigators prepared the TCRbeta library. One entry per CDR3 protein results from TCRdb running MiXCR on the PCR reads. The sample includes 25,000 to 30,000 distinct CDR3 sequences, 5% to 7% seen only once; the top ten take about 7%. With regard to this clonotype: The antigen is unknown.

V and J are TRBV27 and TRBJ2-7, with D possibly matching TRBD1 (5 bases). The material sequenced was PBMCs, mostly from graft donor cells, taken 180 days after TCRalphabeta/CD19-depleted stem cell transplant. The sequence derives from a male patient between 5 and 17 years old who had a stem cell transplant for acute myeloid leukemia, so the T cells may come from the graft donor. The CDR3 spells CASSTDIIYEQYF. In DNA form, the CDR3 reads TGTGCCAGCAGTACGGACATAATCTACGAGCAGTACTTC.